The 5 T cell receptor beta chains given below trace back to one sample, sequenced in a study of cytotoxic CD8 clonotypes in ibrutinib-treated CLL. TCRdb's copy holds only in-frame clones and misses some; the assay was immunoSEQ multiplex PCR. The table lists 250,000 to 350,000 clones, 76% of them singletons. The sample was PBMCs, taken at disease progression, from a patient treated with ibrutinib. The source of these receptors is a human donor with chronic lymphocytic leukemia.

This clone was observed a few times. The chain links TRBV28 to TRBJ1-5, with D unresolved. Germline values: CDR1 MDHEN, CDR2 SYDVKM. Trimming cost V 11 bases and J 9 bases, with 26 bases left between them. The CDR3 extends over 15 amino acids. The CDR3 region has the DNA TGTGCCTCAAACCCAAGAGGTAGTGGTGGAGGGCCCCAGCATTTT. Translation: CASNPRGSGGGPQHF. Looking up the rest from reference TRBV28 and TRBJ1-5 gives the full variable domain: DVKVTQSSRYLVKRTGEKVFLECVQDMDHENMFWYRQDPGLGLRLIYFSYDVKMKEKGDIPEGYSVSREKKERFSLILESASTNQTSMYLCASNPRGSGGGPQHFGDGTRLSIL.

The chain is built from TRBV7-8 and TRBJ2-7; D could derive from TRBD1 or TRBD2 (5 bases each). This CDR3 contains 15 residues. Trimming removed 3 bases at V and 6 bases at J, with 18 bases between. CDR1 SGHVS and CDR2 FQNEAQ come from the germline V gene. The CDR3 coding sequence is TGTGCCAGCAGCTTCTACCGGGACGGTATAGTCGAGCAGTACTTC. This translates into CASSFYRDGIVEQYF.

This chain joins TRBV28 and TRBJ1-5; no clear D gene. Germline V lookup: CDR1 MDHEN, CDR2 SYDVKM. V was cut by 10 bases and J by 2 bases, with 21 bases left in between. CDR3 length equals 16 residues. CDR3 protein: CATLRAPLLGNQPQHF. The CDR3 region has the DNA TGTGCCACCCTTCGGGCCCCCTTGCTGGGCAATCAGCCCCAGCATTTT.

The chain combines TRBV4-2 with TRBJ1-2, with 9 bases lining up with TRBD1. The CDR3 extends over 15 amino acids. Germline-derived CDR1 and CDR2 are LGHNA and YNFKEQ. V shed 8 bases and J 4 bases; nucleotides not matched to a gene: 11. CDR3 coding DNA: TGTGCCAGCTCACCTACCAGGGACAGGGCCTATGGCTACACCTTC. Translation gives CASSPTRDRAYGYTF.

The chain joins TRBV4-1 to TRBJ2-5, with D unresolved. The V gene lost 0 bases and the J gene lost 2 bases, with 7 bases spanning the gap. The CDR3 has 14 residues. The germline CDR1 and CDR2 sequences are MGHRA and YSYEKL. The CDR3: CASSQDPLQETQYF. The CDR3 DNA sequence: TGCGCCAGCAGCCAAGACCCCCTTCAAGAGACCCAGTACTTC.